The 16 T cell receptor beta chains given below trace back to one sample, sequenced in a study of blood T cell repertoires in COVID-19. Here immunoSEQ multiplex PCR was the method, and the copy in TCRdb shows in-frame clones only, minus some. The sample records more than 200,000 clones, approximately 90% being singletons. Sequencing used peripheral blood. These receptors were taken from a woman in her 50s with COVID-19, enrolled during active disease.

The V call is TRBV12-5, the J call TRBJ2-3; 8 bases are a match to TRBD2. The CDR3 sequence is 15 residues long. The germline V gene has CDR1 LGHNT and CDR2 FRNRAP. The CDR3 protein is CASNGGLGSTDTQYF. CDR3 nucleotide sequence: TGTGCCTCAAACGGGGGACTAGGGTCCACAGATACGCAGTATTTT.

A few counts support this clone. V usage is TRBV5-6 and J usage is TRBJ1-2; D unclear. Germline assignment: CDR1 SGHDT and CDR2 YYEEEE. This CDR3 is 15 amino acids long. V was shortened by 0 bases and J by 2 bases, with 11 bases between the two germline ends. CDR3 DNA sequence: TGTGCCAGCAGCTTGGGTCCAGGCGCGAACTATGGCTACACCTTC. It codes for CASSLGPGANYGYTF.

For the CDR3, the DNA is TGTGCCAGCAGTTACGTCAGGGGAGTCTATGGCTACACCTTC. This sequence encodes CASSYVRGVYGYTF. The J gene is TRBJ1-2, the V gene TRBV6-5; a weak D match, TRBD1 (6 bases). V gave up 2 bases and J gave up 4 bases, with 11 bases separating them. The CDR3 runs to 14 residues. From germline, CDR1 is MNHEY and CDR2 SVGAGI.

V usage is TRBV20-1 and J usage is TRBJ2-7; the D is unclear. The CDR3 is made up of 11 amino acids. CDR1 DFQATT and CDR2 SNEGSKA come from the germline V gene (reference sequence). Trimming pared 6 bases from V and 4 bases from J, leaving 10 bases between. The CDR3 nucleotides read TGCAGTGCCCGATCCAGTTACGAGCAGTACTTC. It encodes CSARSSYEQYF.

This sequence joins TRBV9 and TRBJ2-3, with unresolved D. This CDR3 contains 15 residues. Germline V gene sequence: CDR1 SGDLS, CDR2 YYNGEE. Trimming pared 0 bases from V and 0 bases from J, leaving 8 bases between. The CDR3 sequence is CASSVEDTSTDTQYF. In DNA form, the CDR3 reads TGTGCCAGCAGCGTAGAAGACACGAGCACAGATACGCAGTATTTT.

This clone has just a few counts. Within the sample, other DNA sequences also encode this same CDR3. The J gene is TRBJ2-3, the V gene TRBV5-8; no firm D call. Germline CDR1 is SGHTS and CDR2 is YDEGEE. V lost 0 bases to trimming and J lost 0 bases, with 5 bases between them. This CDR3 contains 14 residues. CDR3 residues: CASSLEQSTDTQYF. CDR3 nucleotide sequence: TGTGCCAGCAGCTTGGAACAAAGCACAGATACGCAGTATTTT. Full variable domain (rest looked up from reference TRBV5-8 and TRBJ2-3): EAGVTQSPTHLIKTRGQQATLRCSPISGHTSVYWYQQALGLGLQFLLWYDEGEERNRGNFPPRFSGRQFPNYSSELNVNALELEDSALYLCASSLEQSTDTQYFGPGTRLTVL.

The rearrangement links TRBV5-1 to TRBJ2-2; TRBD2 agrees at 8 bases. CDR1 and CDR2 from the germline V gene are SGHRS and YFSETQ. V dropped 0 bases and J dropped 2; count of bases not matched to a gene: 3. The CDR3 runs 16 residues. The chain's CDR3 is CASSLARGGNTGELFF. The CDR3 DNA reads as TGCGCCAGCAGCTTGGCCCGGGGGGGTAACACCGGGGAGCTGTTTTTT.

The CDR3 protein is CASSTRALQETQYF. As DNA, the CDR3 is TGTGCCAGCAGCACGCGGGCCCTCCAAGAGACCCAGTACTTC. The rearrangement links TRBV21-1 to TRBJ2-5; the tabulated D call, TRBD2, remains unverified against the DNA. TRBV21-1 is a pseudogene. There are 14 residues in the CDR3.

This chain uses TRBV25-1 with TRBJ2-5; TRBD1 matches 7 bases. The V segment lost 3 bases and the J segment 1 base; nucleotides outside the gene matches: 5. Germline V gene data show CDR1 as MGHDK and CDR2 as SYGVNS. The CDR3 spans 15 residues. CDR3 sequence reads: CASSEPTGPQETQYF. The CDR3 nucleotides are TGTGCCAGCAGTGAGCCGACAGGGCCCCAAGAGACCCAGTACTTC.

The rearrangement links TRBV11-2 to TRBJ1-3; D gene ambiguous. Trimming cost V 5 bases and J 4 bases, with 6 bases left between them. This CDR3 is built from 12 residues. The germline CDR1 and CDR2 sequences are SGHAT and FQNNGV. CDR3 residues: CASSPRGNTIYF. The CDR3 DNA follows: TGTGCCAGCAGCCCTAGAGGAAACACCATATATTTT.

Concerning this clone: The same CDR3 can be traced to other DNA sequences in this sample. This chain joins TRBV14 and TRBJ1-2; D is unresolved. V was pared by 0 bases and J by 7 bases, with 6 bases between. Per germline, CDR1 SGHDN and CDR2 FVKESK. The CDR3 extends over 12 amino acids. In nucleotides, the CDR3 is TGTGCCAGCAGCCAAGAACGGGGTGGCTACACCTTC. It translates to CASSQERGGYTF.

The chain recombines TRBV3-1 (or the pseudogene TRBV3-2) with TRBJ1-6, with 7 nucleotides matching TRBD1. Germline V gene sequence: CDR1 LGHDT, CDR2 YNNKEL (reference sequence). The ends lost 1 base at V and 6 bases at J; junction bases unmatched: 3. The CDR3 length is 15 residues. The CDR3, as DNA: TGTGCCAGCAGCCAAGTAGGGGGCCTTAATTCACCCCTCCACTTT. Encoded protein: CASSQVGGLNSPLHF.

V is TRBV18 and J is TRBJ1-6, with unresolved D. V was clipped by 5 bases and J by 6 bases, with 8 bases between them. This CDR3 contains 13 residues. From germline, CDR1 is KGHSH and CDR2 LQKENI. The CDR3 loop reads CASSADPNSPLHF. CDR3 in DNA: TGTGCCAGCTCAGCGGATCCTAATTCACCCCTCCACTTT.

The J gene is TRBJ2-3, the V gene TRBV7-3, with 8 bases aligning to TRBD2. CDR1 and CDR2 from the germline V gene are SGHTA and FQGTGA. Trimming at V came to 2 bases and at J to 0 bases, leaving 10 bases not matched to a gene. This CDR3 contains 18 residues. The DNA for the CDR3 is TGTGCCAGCAGCTTATCGGGAGGGGTCAATCCTAGCACAGATACGCAGTATTTT. This gives the protein CASSLSGGVNPSTDTQYF.

The chain recombines TRBV3-1 (or the pseudogene TRBV3-2) with TRBJ2-3; TRBD2 matches at 8 bases. The CDR3 is made up of 17 amino acids. The V gene's germline CDR1 is LGHDT and CDR2 YNNKEL (reference sequence). J was trimmed by 5 bases and V by 4 bases; bases with no gene match: 14. The CDR3 DNA sequence: TGTGCCAGCAGCCCGCGGACCGGGGGGGCGCGGGGAGATACGCAGTATTTT. Its translation is CASSPRTGGARGDTQYF.

CDR3 nucleotide sequence: TGTGCCAGCAGCCCCGGACTAGCGGGTGGATATGAGCAGTTCTTC. Its protein product is CASSPGLAGGYEQFF. This rearrangement joins TRBV7-6 to TRBJ2-1; 11 bases map to TRBD2. This CDR3 has 15 residues. V lost 5 bases to trimming and J lost 8 bases; unmatched junction nucleotides: 8. Germline assignment: CDR1 SGHVS and CDR2 FNYEAQ. Full variable domain (missing parts from reference TRBV7-6 and TRBJ2-1): GAGVSQSPRYKVTKRGQDVALRCDPISGHVSLYWYRQALGQGPEFLTYFNYEAQQDKSGLPNDRFSAERPEGSISTLTIQRTEQRDSAMYRCASSPGLAGGYEQFFGPGTRLTVL.